This TCR beta chain comes out of a study of regulatory dendritic cells for organ transplantation. On this clone: Its target is not known.

CFSE-labeled sorted T cells met regulatory or mature dendritic cells for 4 to 6 days. Germline-derived CDR1 and CDR2 are MGHRA and YSYEKL. Trimming shortened V by 0 bases and J by 0 bases, and 18 bases separated the two germline ends. The CDR3 is 19 amino acids. General study points: Naive CD4+ and CD8+ repertoires were highly diverse; memory CD8+ was most oligoclonal. Memory CD8+ clonal expansion seemed more limited with regulatory than mature dendritic cells.

Some clones are missing from TCRdb's copy, which holds only in-frame ones; the method was immunoSEQ multiplex PCR. Here the sample spans under 15,000 clones, 62% being singletons. Sequencing was carried out using naive CD8+ T cells from blood cultured with dendritic cells. The subset denotes: CD45RA+ naive T cells. The V gene is TRBV4-1, the J gene TRBJ2-4, with a weak D call TRBD1 (6 bases). This sequence was found in a human donor in good health. The CDR3 sequence is CASSQEPGVQSLAKNIQYF. CDR3 sequence (DNA): TGCGCCAGCAGCCAAGAACCAGGGGTGCAATCTTTAGCCAAAAACATTCAGTACTTC.